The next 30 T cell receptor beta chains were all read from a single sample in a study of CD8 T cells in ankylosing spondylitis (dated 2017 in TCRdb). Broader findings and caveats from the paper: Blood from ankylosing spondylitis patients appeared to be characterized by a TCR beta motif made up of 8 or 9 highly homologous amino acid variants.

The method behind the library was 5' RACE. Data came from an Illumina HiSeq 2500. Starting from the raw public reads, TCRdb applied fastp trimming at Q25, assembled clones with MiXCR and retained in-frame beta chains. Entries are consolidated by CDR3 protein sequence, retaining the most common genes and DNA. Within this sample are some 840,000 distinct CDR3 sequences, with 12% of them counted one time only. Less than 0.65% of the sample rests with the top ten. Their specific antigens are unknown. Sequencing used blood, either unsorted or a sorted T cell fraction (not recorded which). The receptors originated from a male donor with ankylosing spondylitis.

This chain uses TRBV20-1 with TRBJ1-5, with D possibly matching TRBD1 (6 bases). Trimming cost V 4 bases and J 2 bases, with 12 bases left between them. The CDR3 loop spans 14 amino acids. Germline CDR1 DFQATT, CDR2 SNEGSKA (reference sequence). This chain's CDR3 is CSATDSIGNQPQHF. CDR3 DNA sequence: TGCAGTGCTACGGACAGCATCGGCAATCAGCCCCAGCATTTT.

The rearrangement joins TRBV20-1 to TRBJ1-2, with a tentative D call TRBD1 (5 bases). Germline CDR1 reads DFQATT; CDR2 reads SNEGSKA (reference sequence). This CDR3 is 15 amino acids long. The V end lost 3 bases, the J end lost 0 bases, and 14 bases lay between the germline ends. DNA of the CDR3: TGCAGTGCTAGTAGCAGGGTAACTGCTAACTATGGCTACACCTTC. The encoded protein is CSASSRVTANYGYTF.

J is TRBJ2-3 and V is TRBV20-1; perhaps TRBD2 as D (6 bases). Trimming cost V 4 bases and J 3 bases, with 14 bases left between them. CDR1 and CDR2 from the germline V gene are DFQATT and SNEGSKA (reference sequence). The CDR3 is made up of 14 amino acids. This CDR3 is CSANPAAGTDTQYF. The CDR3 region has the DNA TGCAGTGCTAACCCAGCGGCGGGGACAGATACGCAGTATTTT.

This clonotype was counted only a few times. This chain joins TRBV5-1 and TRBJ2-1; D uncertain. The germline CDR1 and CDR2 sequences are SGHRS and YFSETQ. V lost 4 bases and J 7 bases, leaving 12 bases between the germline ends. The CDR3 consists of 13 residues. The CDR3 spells CASSVPIANEQFF. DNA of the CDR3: TGCGCCAGCAGCGTGCCGATTGCTAATGAGCAGTTCTTC.

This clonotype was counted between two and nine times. CDR3 residues: CSGSRNEKLFF. DNA for the CDR3: TGCAGCGGTAGTCGGAATGAAAAACTGTTTTTT. This chain joins TRBV29-1 and TRBJ1-4, with D hard to call. The length of the CDR3 is 11 residues. The germline V gene has CDR1 SQVTM and CDR2 ANQGSEA. Trimming cost V 7 bases and J 5 bases, with 8 bases left between them.

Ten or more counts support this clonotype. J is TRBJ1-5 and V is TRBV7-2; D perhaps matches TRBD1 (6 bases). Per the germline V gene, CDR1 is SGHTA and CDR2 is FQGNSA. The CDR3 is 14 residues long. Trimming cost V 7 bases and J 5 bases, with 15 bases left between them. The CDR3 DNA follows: TGTGCCAGCACCCTCGGGGGGCTTGATCAGCCCCAGCATTTT. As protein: CASTLGGLDQPQHF.

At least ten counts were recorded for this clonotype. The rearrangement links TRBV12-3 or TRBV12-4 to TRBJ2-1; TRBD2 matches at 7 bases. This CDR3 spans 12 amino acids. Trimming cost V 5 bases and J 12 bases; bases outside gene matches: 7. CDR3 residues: CASSTSDVGQFF. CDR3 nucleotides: TGTGCCAGCAGTACTAGCGATGTTGGGCAGTTCTTC.

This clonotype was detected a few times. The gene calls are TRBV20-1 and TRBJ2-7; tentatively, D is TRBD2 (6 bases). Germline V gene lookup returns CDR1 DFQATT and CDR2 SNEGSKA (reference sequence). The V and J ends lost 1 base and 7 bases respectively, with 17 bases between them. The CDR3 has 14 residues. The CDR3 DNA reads TGCAGTGCTAGAGTTCGGGGGTCTACGCGAGAGCAGTACTTC. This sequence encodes CSARVRGSTREQYF.

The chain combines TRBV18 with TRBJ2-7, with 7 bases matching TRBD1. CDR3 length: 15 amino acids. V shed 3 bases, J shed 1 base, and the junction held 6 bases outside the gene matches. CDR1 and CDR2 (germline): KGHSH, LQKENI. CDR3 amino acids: CASSPQGVPSYEQYF. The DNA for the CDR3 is TGTGCCAGCTCACCTCAGGGGGTCCCTTCCTACGAGCAGTACTTC.

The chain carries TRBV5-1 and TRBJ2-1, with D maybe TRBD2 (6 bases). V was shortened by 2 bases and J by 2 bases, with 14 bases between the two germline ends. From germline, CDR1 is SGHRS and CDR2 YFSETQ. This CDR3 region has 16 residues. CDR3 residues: CASSFSTSLAYNEQFF. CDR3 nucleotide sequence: TGCGCCAGCAGCTTTTCTACTAGCCTGGCCTACAATGAGCAGTTCTTC.

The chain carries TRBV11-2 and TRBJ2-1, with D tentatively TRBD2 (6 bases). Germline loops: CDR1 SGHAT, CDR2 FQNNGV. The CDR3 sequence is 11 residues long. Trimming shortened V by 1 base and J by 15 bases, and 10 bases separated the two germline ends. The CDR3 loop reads CASSLAGVPFF. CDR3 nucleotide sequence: TGTGCCAGCAGCTTAGCGGGGGTACCGTTCTTC.

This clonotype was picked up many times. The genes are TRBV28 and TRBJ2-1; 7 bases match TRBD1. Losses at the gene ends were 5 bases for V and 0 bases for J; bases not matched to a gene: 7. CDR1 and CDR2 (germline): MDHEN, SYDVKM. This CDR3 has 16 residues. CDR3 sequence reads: CASSARDRGSYNEQFF. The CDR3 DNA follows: TGTGCCAGCAGTGCTCGGGACAGAGGCTCCTACAATGAGCAGTTCTTC.

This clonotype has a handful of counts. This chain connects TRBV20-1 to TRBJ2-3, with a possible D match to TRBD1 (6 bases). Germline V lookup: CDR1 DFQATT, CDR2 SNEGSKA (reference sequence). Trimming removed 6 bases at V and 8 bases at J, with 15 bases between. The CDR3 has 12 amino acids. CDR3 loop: CSATTGKGTQYF. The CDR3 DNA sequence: TGCAGTGCAACAACAGGGAAGGGTACGCAGTATTTT.

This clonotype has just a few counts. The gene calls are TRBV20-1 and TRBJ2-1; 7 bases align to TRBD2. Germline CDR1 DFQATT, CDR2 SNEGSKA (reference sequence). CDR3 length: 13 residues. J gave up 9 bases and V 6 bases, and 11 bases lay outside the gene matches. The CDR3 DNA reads TGCAGTGCCACCGGGACCCCGGGAGGTGAGCAGTTCTTC. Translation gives CSATGTPGGEQFF.

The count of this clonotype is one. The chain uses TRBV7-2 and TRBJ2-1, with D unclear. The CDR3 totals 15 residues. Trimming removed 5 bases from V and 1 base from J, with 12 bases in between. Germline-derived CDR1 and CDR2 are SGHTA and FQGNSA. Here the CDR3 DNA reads TGTGCCAGCAGCGGCGCCCGGGTGTCCTACAATGAGCAGTTCTTC. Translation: CASSGARVSYNEQFF.

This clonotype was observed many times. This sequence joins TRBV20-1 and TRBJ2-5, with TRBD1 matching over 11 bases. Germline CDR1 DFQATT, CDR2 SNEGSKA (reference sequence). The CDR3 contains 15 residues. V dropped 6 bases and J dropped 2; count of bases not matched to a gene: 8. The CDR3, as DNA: TGCAGTGCAACCTGGGACAGGGGGGGTCAAGAGACCCAGTACTTC. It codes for CSATWDRGGQETQYF.

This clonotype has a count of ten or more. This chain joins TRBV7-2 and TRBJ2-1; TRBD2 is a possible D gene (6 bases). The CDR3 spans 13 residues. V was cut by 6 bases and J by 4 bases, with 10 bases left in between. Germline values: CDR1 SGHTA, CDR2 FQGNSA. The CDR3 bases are TGTGCCAGCAGACGGGAGCAATACAATGAGCAGTTCTTC. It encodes CASRREQYNEQFF. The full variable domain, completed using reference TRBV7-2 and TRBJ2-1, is GAGVSQSPSNKVTEKGKDVELRCDPISGHTALYWYRQSLGQGLEFLIYFQGNSAPDKSGLPSDRFSAERTGGSVSTLTIQRTQQEDSAVYLCASRREQYNEQFFGPGTRLTVL.

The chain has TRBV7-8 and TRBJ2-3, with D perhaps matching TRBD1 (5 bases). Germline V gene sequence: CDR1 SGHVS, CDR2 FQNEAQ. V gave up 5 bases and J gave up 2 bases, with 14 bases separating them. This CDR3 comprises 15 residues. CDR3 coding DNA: TGTGCCAGCAGCCTGACTCGACAGAACACAGATACGCAGTATTTT. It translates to CASSLTRQNTDTQYF.

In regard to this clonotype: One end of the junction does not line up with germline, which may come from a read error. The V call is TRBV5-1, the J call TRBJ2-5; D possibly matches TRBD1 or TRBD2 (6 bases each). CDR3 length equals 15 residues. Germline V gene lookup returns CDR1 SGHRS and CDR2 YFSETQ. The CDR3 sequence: CASSLAMGGEETQYF. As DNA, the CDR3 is TGCGCCAGCAGTTTGGCCATGGGGGGCGAGGAGACCCAGTACTTC.

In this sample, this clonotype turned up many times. In nucleotides, the CDR3 is TGCAGCGTGCGGAGGGGAGAGACCCAGTACTTC. Its translation is CSVRRGETQYF. The rearrangement joins TRBV29-1 to TRBJ2-5; a weak D match, TRBD2 (6 bases). CDR1 SQVTM and CDR2 ANQGSEA come from the germline V gene. The germline V and J ends were trimmed by 6 bases and 4 bases, with 9 bases remaining between them. The length of the CDR3 is 11 residues.

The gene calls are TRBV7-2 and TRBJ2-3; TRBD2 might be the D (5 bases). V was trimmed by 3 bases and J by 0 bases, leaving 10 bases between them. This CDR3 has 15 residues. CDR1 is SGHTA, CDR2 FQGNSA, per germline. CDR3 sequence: CASSFYGGSTDTQYF. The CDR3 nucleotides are TGTGCCAGCAGCTTTTACGGCGGGAGCACAGATACGCAGTATTTT.

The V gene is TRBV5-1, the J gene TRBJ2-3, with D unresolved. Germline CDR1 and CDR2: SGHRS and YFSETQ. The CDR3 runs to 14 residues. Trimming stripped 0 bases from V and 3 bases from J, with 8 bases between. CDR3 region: CASSLGALTDTQYF. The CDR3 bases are TGCGCCAGCAGCTTGGGGGCCCTTACAGATACGCAGTATTTT. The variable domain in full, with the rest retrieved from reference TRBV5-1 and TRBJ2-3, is KAGVTQTPRYLIKTRGQQVTLSCSPISGHRSVSWYQQTPGQGLQFLFEYFSETQRNKGNFPGRFSGRQFSNSRSEMNVSTLELGDSALYLCASSLGALTDTQYFGPGTRLTVL.

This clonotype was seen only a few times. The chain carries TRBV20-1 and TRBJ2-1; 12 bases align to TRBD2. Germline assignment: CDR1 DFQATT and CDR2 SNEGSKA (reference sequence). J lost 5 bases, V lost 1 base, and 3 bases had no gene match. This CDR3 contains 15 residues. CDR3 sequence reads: CSARVLAGGHNEQFF. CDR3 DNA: TGCAGTGCTAGAGTTCTAGCGGGGGGGCACAATGAGCAGTTCTTC.

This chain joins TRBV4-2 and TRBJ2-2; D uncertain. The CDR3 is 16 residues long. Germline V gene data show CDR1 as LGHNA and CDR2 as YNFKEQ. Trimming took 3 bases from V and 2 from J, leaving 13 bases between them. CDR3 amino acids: CASSHWVETNTGELFF. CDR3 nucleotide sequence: TGTGCCAGCAGCCATTGGGTAGAAACAAACACCGGGGAGCTGTTTTTT.

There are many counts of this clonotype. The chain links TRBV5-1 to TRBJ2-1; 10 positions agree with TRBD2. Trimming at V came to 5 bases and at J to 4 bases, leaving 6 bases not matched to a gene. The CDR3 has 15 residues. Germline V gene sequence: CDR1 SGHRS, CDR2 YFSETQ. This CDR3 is CASSPTSGVYNEQFF. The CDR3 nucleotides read TGCGCCAGCAGTCCCACTAGCGGGGTATACAATGAGCAGTTCTTC. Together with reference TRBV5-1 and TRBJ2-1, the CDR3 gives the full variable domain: KAGVTQTPRYLIKTRGQQVTLSCSPISGHRSVSWYQQTPGQGLQFLFEYFSETQRNKGNFPGRFSGRQFSNSRSEMNVSTLELGDSALYLCASSPTSGVYNEQFFGPGTRLTVL.

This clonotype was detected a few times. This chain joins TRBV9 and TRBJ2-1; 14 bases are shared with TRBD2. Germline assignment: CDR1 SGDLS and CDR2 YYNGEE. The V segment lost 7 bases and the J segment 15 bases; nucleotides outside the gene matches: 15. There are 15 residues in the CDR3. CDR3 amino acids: CASAPEVSGTSGRFF. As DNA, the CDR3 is TGTGCCAGCGCCCCGGAGGTGTCCGGGACTAGCGGGAGGTTCTTC.

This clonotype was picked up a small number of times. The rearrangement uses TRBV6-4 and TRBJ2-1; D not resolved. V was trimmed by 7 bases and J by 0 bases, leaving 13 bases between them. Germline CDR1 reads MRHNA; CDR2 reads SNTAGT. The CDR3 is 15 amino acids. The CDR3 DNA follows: TGTGCCAGCAAACTTATGGCAGGCTCCTACAATGAGCAGTTCTTC. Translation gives CASKLMAGSYNEQFF.

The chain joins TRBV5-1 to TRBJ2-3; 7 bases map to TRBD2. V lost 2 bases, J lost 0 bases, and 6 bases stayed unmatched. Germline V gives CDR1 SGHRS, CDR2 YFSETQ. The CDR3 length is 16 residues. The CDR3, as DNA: TGCGCCAGCAGCTTCGAAACTAGCGCGAGCACAGATACGCAGTATTTT. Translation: CASSFETSASTDTQYF.

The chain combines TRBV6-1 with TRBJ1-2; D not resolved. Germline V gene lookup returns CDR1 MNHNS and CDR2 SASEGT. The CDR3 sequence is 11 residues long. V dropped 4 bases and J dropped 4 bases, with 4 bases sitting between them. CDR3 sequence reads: CASSGLYGYTF. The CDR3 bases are TGTGCCAGCAGTGGTCTCTATGGCTACACCTTC.

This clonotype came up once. The CDR3 coding sequence is TGTGCCAGCAGTGGAGCGGGCGACGCGCAAGAGACCCAGTACTTC. As protein: CASSGAGDAQETQYF. The chain carries TRBV2 and TRBJ2-5; the D gene is possibly TRBD2 (6 bases). Germline CDR1 reads SNHLY; CDR2 reads FYNNEI. There are 15 residues in the CDR3. V was pared by 4 bases and J by 2 bases, with 14 bases between.